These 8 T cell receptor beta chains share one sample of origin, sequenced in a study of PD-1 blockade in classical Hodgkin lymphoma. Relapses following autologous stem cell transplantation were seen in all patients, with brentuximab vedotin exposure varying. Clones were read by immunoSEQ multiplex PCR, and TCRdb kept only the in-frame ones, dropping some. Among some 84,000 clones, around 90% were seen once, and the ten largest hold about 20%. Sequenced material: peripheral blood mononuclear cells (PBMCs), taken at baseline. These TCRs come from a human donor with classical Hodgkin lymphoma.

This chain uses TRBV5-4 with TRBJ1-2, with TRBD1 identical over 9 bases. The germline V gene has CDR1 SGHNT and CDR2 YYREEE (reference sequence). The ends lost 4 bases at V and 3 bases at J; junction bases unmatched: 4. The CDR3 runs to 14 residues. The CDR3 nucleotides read TGTGCCAGCAGCGACGACAGGGGGGACTATGGCTACACCTTC. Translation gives CASSDDRGDYGYTF.

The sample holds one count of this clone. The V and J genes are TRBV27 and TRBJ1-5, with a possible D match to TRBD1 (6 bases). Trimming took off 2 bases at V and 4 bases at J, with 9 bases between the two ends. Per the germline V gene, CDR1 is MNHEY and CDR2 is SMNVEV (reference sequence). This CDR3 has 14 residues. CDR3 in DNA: TGTGCCAGCAGTTTAGAGGGGGTAAATCAGCCCCAGCATTTT. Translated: CASSLEGVNQPQHF.

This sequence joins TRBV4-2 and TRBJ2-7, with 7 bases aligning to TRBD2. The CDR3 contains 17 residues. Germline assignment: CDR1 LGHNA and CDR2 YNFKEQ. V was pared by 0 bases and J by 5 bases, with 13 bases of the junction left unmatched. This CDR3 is CASSQDHPSGARDEQYF. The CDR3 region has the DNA TGTGCCAGCAGCCAAGATCACCCTAGCGGAGCCAGGGACGAGCAGTACTTC.

CDR3 region: CASSLASRHTDTQYF. The CDR3 DNA sequence: TGTGCCAGCAGTTTGGCTAGTCGACACACAGATACGCAGTATTTT. The V gene is TRBV28, the J gene TRBJ2-3; D is unresolved. V lost 3 bases to trimming and J lost 2 bases, with 12 bases between them. Germline CDR1 reads MDHEN; CDR2 reads SYDVKM. The CDR3 contains 15 residues.

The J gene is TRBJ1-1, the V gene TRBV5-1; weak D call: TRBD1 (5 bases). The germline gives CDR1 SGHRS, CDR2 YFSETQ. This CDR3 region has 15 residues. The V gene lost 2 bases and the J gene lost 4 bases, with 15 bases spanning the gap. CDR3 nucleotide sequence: TGCGCCAGCAGCTTACCGGGACCCCCGGGCACTGAAGCTTTCTTT. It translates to CASSLPGPPGTEAFF.

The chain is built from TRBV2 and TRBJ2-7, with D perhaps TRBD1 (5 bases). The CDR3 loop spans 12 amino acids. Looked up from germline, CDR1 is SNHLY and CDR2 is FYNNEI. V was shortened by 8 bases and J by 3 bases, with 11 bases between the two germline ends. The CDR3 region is CASATDIYEQYF. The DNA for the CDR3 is TGTGCCAGCGCGACAGATATCTACGAGCAGTACTTC.

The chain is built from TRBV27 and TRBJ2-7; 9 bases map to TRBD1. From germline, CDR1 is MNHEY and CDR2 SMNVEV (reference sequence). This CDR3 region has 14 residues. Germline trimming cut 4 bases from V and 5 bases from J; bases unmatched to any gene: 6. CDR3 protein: CASSWGQGNHEQYF. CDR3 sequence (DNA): TGTGCCAGCAGTTGGGGACAGGGTAACCACGAGCAGTACTTC.

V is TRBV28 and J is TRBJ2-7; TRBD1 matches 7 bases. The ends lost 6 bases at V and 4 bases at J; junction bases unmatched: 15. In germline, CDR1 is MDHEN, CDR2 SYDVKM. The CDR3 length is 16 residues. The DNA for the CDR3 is TGTGCCAGCAGCTCACCAAAGGGGGCCTGGCCGTACGAGCAGTACTTC. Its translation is CASSSPKGAWPYEQYF.